Presented here are 22 T cell receptor beta chains from one specimen sequenced in a study of cytomegalovirus exposure and HLA in healthy donors. PCR involved 60 Vbeta and 13 Jbeta primers. Measured with immunoSEQ multiplex PCR; TCRdb has only the in-frame clones, and not every one. The sample lists around 63,000 clones; 80% to 90% were seen once. The sample comprised PBMCs. Source of these receptors: a woman in her twenties or thirties in good health and CMV-seronegative.

Only a few counts were recorded for this clone. Here the CDR3 reads CASSESIAGELFF. The CDR3 DNA reads TGCGCCAGCAGTGAGTCTATAGCCGGGGAGCTGTTTTTT. V is TRBV10-1 and J is TRBJ2-2; D is unclear. Germline values: CDR1 WNHNN, CDR2 SYGVQD (reference sequence). The CDR3 sequence is 13 residues long. The V end was cut by 0 bases, the J end by 6 bases, with 5 bases between.

The V and J genes are TRBV10-3 and TRBJ2-5; TRBD2 is a possible D gene (7 bases). The germline V gene has CDR1 ENHRY and CDR2 SYGVKD. The CDR3 runs to 11 residues. The germline V and J ends were trimmed by 11 bases and 5 bases, with 12 bases remaining between them. The CDR3 DNA follows: TGTGCCTCAGGGGAGGGGGAGACCCAGTACTTC. It yields the protein CASGEGETQYF.

The chain recombines TRBV14 with TRBJ1-1, with TRBD1 identical over 8 bases. J lost 10 bases, V lost 4 bases, and 8 bases had no gene match. From germline, CDR1 is SGHDN and CDR2 FVKESK. CDR3 length: 13 amino acids. Written as DNA, the CDR3 is TGTGCCAGCAGCCTACGACAGGGGTCGGGAGCTTTCTTT. Amino acid sequence: CASSLRQGSGAFF.

V is TRBV6-1 and J is TRBJ1-1, with TRBD1 identical over 8 bases. This CDR3 has 13 amino acids. The ends lost 8 bases at V and 7 bases at J; junction bases unmatched: 9. Per germline, CDR1 MNHNS and CDR2 SASEGT. The CDR3 nucleotides are TGTGCCAGCGTCACGACAGGGGACGGTGAAGCTTTCTTT. Translation: CASVTTGDGEAFF.

The chain links TRBV30 to TRBJ1-5, with D unresolved. The CDR3 is 15 residues long. V lost 1 base and J 6 bases, leaving 16 bases between the germline ends. Germline loops: CDR1 GTSNPN, CDR2 SVGIG (reference sequence). The CDR3 loop is CAWSDPSTGSQPQHF. The CDR3 coding sequence is TGTGCCTGGAGTGATCCCTCCACCGGGAGTCAGCCCCAGCATTTT.

The J gene is TRBJ2-2, the V gene TRBV7-7, with no clear D. Germline V gene lookup returns CDR1 SSHAT and CDR2 FNYEAQ (reference sequence). The V end was cut by 2 bases, the J end by 6 bases, with 7 bases between. This CDR3 contains 13 residues. For the CDR3, the DNA is TGTGCCAGCAGCTTAACAGCCTCCGGGGAGCTGTTTTTT. Translation: CASSLTASGELFF.

This chain connects TRBV18 to TRBJ2-3; 8 bases align to TRBD1. V trimming: 5 bases; J trimming: 4 bases; junction bases outside the gene matches: 8. The CDR3 extends over 15 amino acids. The V gene's germline CDR1 is KGHSH and CDR2 LQKENI. CDR3 sequence reads: CASSSETGEADTQYF. CDR3 bases: TGTGCCAGCTCATCCGAGACAGGGGAGGCAGATACGCAGTATTTT.

This clone was recorded a few times. The rearrangement joins TRBV27 to TRBJ2-5; TRBD1 matches at 8 bases. This CDR3 region has 17 residues. Losses at the gene ends were 5 bases for V and 5 bases for J; bases not matched to a gene: 16. Germline V gene sequence: CDR1 MNHEY, CDR2 SMNVEV (reference sequence). In nucleotides, the CDR3 is TGTGCCAGCAGTATAAGCTCAGGGGGCCTATCGGGTGAGACCCAGTACTTC. It is translated as CASSISSGGLSGETQYF.

The rearrangement uses TRBV19 and TRBJ2-1; D is ambiguous. Germline loops: CDR1 LNHDA, CDR2 SQIVND (reference sequence). The CDR3 is made up of 15 amino acids. Trimming took 3 bases from V and 1 from J, leaving 10 bases between them. CDR3 residues: CASSIFGISYNEQFF. CDR3 nucleotide sequence: TGTGCCAGTAGTATTTTCGGTATTTCCTACAATGAGCAGTTCTTC.

The V gene is TRBV14, the J gene TRBJ1-1; D uncertain. CDR3 length: 16 amino acids. Germline loops: CDR1 SGHDN, CDR2 FVKESK. The V end lost 3 bases, the J end lost 0 bases, and 14 bases lay between the germline ends. CDR3 sequence (DNA): TGTGCCAGCAGCCACAGTACGACGGGGATGAACACTGAAGCTTTCTTT. Translated, it gives CASSHSTTGMNTEAFF.

The DNA for the CDR3 is TGTGCCAGCAGTTCATTGCCCCAAAGCACCCTCCACTTT. Amino acid sequence: CASSSLPQSTLHF. The chain is built from TRBV28 and TRBJ1-6; D not resolved. V was cut by 4 bases and J by 14 bases, with 15 bases left in between. Per the germline V gene, CDR1 is MDHEN and CDR2 is SYDVKM. This CDR3 comprises 13 residues.

This clone was found once. Sequence at one end of the junction differs from germline and may be a read error. This chain connects TRBV6-1 to TRBJ1-5; no clear D gene. Germline-derived CDR1 and CDR2 are MNHNS and SASEGT. The CDR3 totals 15 residues. The CDR3 bases are TGTGCCAGCAGTGAAGCGCGGCAAAGCAATCAGCCCCATCATTTT. Translation: CASSEARQSNQPHHF.

The rearrangement links TRBV5-1 to TRBJ2-5; no clear D. Trimming removed 0 bases from V and 3 bases from J, with 9 bases in between. The CDR3 totals 14 residues. Germline CDR1 reads SGHRS; CDR2 reads YFSETQ. The CDR3 region has the DNA TGCGCCAGCAGCTTGGGTTCCAGAAAAGAGACCCAGTACTTC. As protein: CASSLGSRKETQYF.

This chain links TRBV18 with TRBJ2-1; D uncertain. This CDR3 is 11 amino acids long. Looked up from germline, CDR1 is KGHSH and CDR2 is LQKENI. V gave up 1 base and J gave up 10 bases, with 5 bases separating them. The CDR3 region has the DNA TGTGCCAGCTCACCACAGGAGGAGCAGTTCTTC. The encoded protein is CASSPQEEQFF.

The V call is TRBV10-3, the J call TRBJ2-7; 9 nucleotides line up with TRBD2. The V gene end was trimmed by 0 bases and the J gene end by 5 bases; junction bases not matched to a gene: 11. Germline loops: CDR1 ENHRY, CDR2 SYGVKD. CDR3 length: 17 amino acids. CDR3 sequence: CAISESASGGPVHEQYF. The CDR3 DNA sequence: TGTGCCATCAGTGAGTCCGCAAGCGGGGGGCCGGTCCACGAGCAGTACTTC.

V is TRBV27 and J is TRBJ1-2, with 7 bases aligning to TRBD1. The CDR3 totals 16 residues. J was trimmed by 2 bases and V by 5 bases; bases with no gene match: 11. Germline V lookup: CDR1 MNHEY, CDR2 SMNVEV (reference sequence). CDR3 nucleotides: TGTGCCAGCAGTCCCCTCGGGGCAGGGGGGAACTATGGCTACACCTTC. Translated, it gives CASSPLGAGGNYGYTF.

The rearrangement joins TRBV2 to TRBJ2-5; perhaps TRBD2 as D (7 bases). This CDR3 is 14 amino acids long. The germline V gene has CDR1 SNHLY and CDR2 FYNNEI. The V gene lost 5 bases and the J gene lost 4 bases, with 14 bases spanning the gap. CDR3 in DNA: TGTGCCAGCAGTATCAGGGGAGGGGGAGAGACCCAGTACTTC. Translation: CASSIRGGGETQYF. Filled out from reference TRBV2 and TRBJ2-5, the complete variable domain reads EPEVTQTPSHQVTQMGQEVILRCVPISNHLYFYWYRQILGQKVEFLVSFYNNEISEKSEIFDDQFSVERPDGSNFTLKIRSTKLEDSAMYFCASSIRGGGETQYFGPGTRLLVL.

J is TRBJ2-7 and V is TRBV11-3, with 12 bases matching TRBD2. Germline V CDR1 and CDR2: SGHNT, YENEEA. CDR3 size: 15 residues. Germline trimming cut 0 bases from V and 5 bases from J; bases unmatched to any gene: 2. CDR3 in DNA: TGTGCCAGCAGCTTAGAGGGACTAGCGGGTAACGAGCAGTACTTC. It specifies CASSLEGLAGNEQYF.

The chain is built from TRBV28 and TRBJ2-7, with a weak D call TRBD1 (6 bases). This CDR3 has 16 amino acids. Trimming cost V 3 bases and J 4 bases, with 19 bases left between them. Germline V CDR1 and CDR2: MDHEN, SYDVKM. The CDR3 region is CASSFKGVYNEYEQYF. The DNA of the CDR3 is TGTGCCAGCAGTTTTAAGGGGGTCTACAACGAATACGAGCAGTACTTC.

The rearrangement uses TRBV5-4 and TRBJ2-2; TRBD1 is a possible D gene (6 bases). V was pared by 3 bases and J by 2 bases, with 11 bases between. Per germline, CDR1 SGHNT and CDR2 YYREEE (reference sequence). CDR3 length: 15 amino acids. Written as DNA, the CDR3 is TGTGCCAGCAGCTCCGGGACAACCAACACCGGGGAGCTGTTTTTT. Translation gives CASSSGTTNTGELFF. The whole variable domain, remainder taken from reference TRBV5-4 and TRBJ2-2, is ETGVTQSPTHLIKTRGQQVTLRCSSQSGHNTVSWYQQALGQGPQFIFQYYREEENGRGNFPPRFSGLQFPNYSSELNVNALELDDSALYLCASSSGTTNTGELFFGEGSRLTVL.

The chain links TRBV4-1 to TRBJ2-3; 8 nucleotides align to TRBD2. The V gene's germline CDR1 is MGHRA and CDR2 YSYEKL. Trimming removed 3 bases from V and 4 bases from J; junction bases left unmatched: 6. The CDR3 runs 15 residues. Here the CDR3 DNA reads TGCGCCAGCAGCCAGGATGGACTAGCCCCAGATACGCAGTATTTT. This gives the protein CASSQDGLAPDTQYF.

The rearrangement joins TRBV18 to TRBJ1-1, with D unclear. CDR3 size: 13 residues. Germline V gives CDR1 KGHSH, CDR2 LQKENI. The germline V and J ends were trimmed by 3 bases and 2 bases, with 7 bases remaining between them. The CDR3 loop is CASSPGRNTEAFF. In DNA form, the CDR3 reads TGTGCCAGCTCACCGGGCAGAAACACTGAAGCTTTCTTT.